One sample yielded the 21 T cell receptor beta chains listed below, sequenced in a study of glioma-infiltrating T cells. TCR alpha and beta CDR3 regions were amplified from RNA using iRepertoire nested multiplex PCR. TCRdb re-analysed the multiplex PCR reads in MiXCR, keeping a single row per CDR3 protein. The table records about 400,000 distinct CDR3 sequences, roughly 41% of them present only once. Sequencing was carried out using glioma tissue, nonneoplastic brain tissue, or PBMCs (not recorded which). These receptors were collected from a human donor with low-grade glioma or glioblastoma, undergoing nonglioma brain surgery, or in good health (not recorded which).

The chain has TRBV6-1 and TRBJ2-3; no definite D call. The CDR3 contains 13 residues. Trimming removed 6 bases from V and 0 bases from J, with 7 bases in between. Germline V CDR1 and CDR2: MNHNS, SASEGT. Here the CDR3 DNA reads TGTGCCAGCAGGCCGGCTAGCACAGATACGCAGTATTTT. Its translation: CASRPASTDTQYF.

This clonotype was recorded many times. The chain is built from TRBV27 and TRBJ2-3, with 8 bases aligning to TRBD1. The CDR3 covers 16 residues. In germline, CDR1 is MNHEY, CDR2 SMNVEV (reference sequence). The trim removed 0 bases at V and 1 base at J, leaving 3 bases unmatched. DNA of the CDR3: TGTGCCAGCAGTTTATCGAGGGGACAGGGCACAGATACGCAGTATTTT. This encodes CASSLSRGQGTDTQYF.

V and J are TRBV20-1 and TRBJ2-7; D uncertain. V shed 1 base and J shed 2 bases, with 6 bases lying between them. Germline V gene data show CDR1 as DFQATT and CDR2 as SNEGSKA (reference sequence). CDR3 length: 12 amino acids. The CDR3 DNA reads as TGCAGTGCTAGAGTATCCCCCTACGAGCAGTACTTC. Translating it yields CSARVSPYEQYF.

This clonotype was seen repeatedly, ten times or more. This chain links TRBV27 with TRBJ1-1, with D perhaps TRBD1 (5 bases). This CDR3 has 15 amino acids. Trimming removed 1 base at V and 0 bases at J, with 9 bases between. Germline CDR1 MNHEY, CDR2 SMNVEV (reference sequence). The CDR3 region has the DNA TGTGCCAGCAGTTTATATGCAGGGATGAACACTGAAGCTTTCTTT. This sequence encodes CASSLYAGMNTEAFF.

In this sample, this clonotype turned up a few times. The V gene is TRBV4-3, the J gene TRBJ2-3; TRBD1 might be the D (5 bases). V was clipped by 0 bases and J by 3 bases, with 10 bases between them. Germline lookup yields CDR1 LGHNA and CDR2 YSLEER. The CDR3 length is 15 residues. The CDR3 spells CASSQDPKGTDTQYF. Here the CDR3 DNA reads TGCGCCAGCAGCCAAGATCCCAAGGGGACAGATACGCAGTATTTT.

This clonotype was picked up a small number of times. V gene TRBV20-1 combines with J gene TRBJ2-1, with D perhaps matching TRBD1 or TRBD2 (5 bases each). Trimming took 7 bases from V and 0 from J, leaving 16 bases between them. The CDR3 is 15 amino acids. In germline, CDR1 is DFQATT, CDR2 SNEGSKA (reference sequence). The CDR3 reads CSVTLGTSSYNEQFF. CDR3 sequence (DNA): TGCAGTGTCACATTAGGGACCAGCTCCTACAATGAGCAGTTCTTC.

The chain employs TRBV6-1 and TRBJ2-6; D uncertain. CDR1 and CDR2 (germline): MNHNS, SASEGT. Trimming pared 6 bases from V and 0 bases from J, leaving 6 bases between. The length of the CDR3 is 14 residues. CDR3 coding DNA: TGTGCCAGCAGGGAGAGCTCTGGGGCCAACGTCCTGACTTTC. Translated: CASRESSGANVLTF.

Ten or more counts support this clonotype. Written as DNA, the CDR3 is TGCAGTGCTAGAAGTGACGCCAGCTCCTACGAGCAGTACTTC. Its translation: CSARSDASSYEQYF. The J gene is TRBJ2-7, the V gene TRBV20-1; no definite D call. V lost 2 bases and J lost 0, with 11 bases in between. The CDR3 covers 14 residues. The germline gives CDR1 DFQATT, CDR2 SNEGSKA (reference sequence).

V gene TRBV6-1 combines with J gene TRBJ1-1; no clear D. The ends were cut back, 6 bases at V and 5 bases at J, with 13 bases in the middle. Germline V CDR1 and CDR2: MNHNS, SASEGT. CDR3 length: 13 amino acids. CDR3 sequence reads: CASREDGITEAFF. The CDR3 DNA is TGTGCCAGCAGGGAGGACGGAATTACTGAAGCTTTCTTT.

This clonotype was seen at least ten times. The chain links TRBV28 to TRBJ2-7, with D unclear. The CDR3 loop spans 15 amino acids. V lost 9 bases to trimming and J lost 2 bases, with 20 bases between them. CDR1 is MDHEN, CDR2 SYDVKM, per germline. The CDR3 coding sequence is TGTGCCAGTTCCTTTCCTCTCACCAAAGCCTACGAGCAGTACTTC. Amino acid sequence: CASSFPLTKAYEQYF.

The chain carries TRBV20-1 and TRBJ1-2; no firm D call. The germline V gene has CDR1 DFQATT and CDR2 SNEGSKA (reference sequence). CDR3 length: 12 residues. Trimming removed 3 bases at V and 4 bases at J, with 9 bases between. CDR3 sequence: CSARDGSYGYTF. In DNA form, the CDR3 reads TGCAGTGCTAGGGACGGGAGCTATGGCTACACCTTC.

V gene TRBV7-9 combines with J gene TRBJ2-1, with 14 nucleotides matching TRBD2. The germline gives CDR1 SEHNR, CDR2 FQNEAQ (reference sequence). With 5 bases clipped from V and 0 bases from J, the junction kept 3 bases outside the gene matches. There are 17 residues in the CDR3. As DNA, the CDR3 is TGTGCCAGCAGCACTGGGACTAGCGGGAGCTCCTACAATGAGCAGTTCTTC. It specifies CASSTGTSGSSYNEQFF.

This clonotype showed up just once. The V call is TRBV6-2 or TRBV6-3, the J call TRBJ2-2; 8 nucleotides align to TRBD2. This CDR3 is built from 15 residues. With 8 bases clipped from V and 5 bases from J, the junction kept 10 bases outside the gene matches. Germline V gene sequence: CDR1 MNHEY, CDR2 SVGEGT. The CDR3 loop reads CASRTGLAGTGELFF. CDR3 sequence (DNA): TGTGCCAGCCGTACGGGGTTAGCGGGAACCGGGGAGCTGTTTTTT.

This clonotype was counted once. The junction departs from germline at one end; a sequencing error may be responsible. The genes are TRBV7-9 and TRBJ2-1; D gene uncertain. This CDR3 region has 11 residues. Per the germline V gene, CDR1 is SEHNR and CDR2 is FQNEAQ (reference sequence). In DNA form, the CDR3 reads TGTGCCAGCGAAGCCTACGATGAGCAGTTCTTC. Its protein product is CASEAYDEQFF.

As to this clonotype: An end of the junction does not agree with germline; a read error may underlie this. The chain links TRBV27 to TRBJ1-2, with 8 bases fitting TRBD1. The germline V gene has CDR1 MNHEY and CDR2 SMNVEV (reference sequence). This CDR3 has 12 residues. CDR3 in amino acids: CASSSGGYGYAF. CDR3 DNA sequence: TGCGCCTCATCCTCAGGGGGCTATGGCTACGCCTTC.

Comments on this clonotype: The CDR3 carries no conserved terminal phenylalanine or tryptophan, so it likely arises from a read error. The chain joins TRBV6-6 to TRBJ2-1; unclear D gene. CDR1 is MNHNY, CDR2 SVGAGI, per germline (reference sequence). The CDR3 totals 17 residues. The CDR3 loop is CASSQFWGRSFYNEQFL. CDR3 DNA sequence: TGTGCCAGCAGTCAATTTTGGGGTCGGAGCTTCTACAACGAGCAGTTCCTC.

The CDR3 DNA follows: TGTGCCAGCGAACAGGGAGGACAGGGGGAAGAAAAACTGTTTTTT. Protein sequence: CASEQGGQGEEKLFF. The chain carries TRBV6-4 and TRBJ1-4, with 10 positions matching TRBD1. The CDR3 contains 15 residues. V was clipped by 8 bases and J by 8 bases; unmatched bases: 11. Per germline, CDR1 MRHNA and CDR2 SNTAGT.

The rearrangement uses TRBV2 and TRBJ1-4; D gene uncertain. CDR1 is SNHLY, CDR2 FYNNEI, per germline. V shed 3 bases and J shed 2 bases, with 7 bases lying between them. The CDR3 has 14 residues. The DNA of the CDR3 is TGTGCCAGCAGTGATCGGGGTACTAATGAAAAACTGTTTTTT. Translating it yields CASSDRGTNEKLFF.

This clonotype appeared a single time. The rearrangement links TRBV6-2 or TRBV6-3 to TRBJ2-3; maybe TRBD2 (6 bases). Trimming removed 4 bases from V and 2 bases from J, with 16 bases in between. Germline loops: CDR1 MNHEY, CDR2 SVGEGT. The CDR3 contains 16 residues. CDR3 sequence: CASSCSIWGVTDTQYF. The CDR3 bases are TGTGCCAGCAGTTGCTCGATCTGGGGGGTCACAGATACGCAGTATTTT.

CDR3 in amino acids: CASSSVQGGEQYF. In nucleotides, the CDR3 is TGTGCCAGCAGTTCCGTCCAGGGAGGCGAGCAGTACTTC. This chain uses TRBV6-1 with TRBJ2-7; TRBD2 might be the D (6 bases). The germline CDR1 and CDR2 sequences are MNHNS and SASEGT. The CDR3 contains 13 residues. V was pared by 5 bases and J by 6 bases, with 14 bases between.

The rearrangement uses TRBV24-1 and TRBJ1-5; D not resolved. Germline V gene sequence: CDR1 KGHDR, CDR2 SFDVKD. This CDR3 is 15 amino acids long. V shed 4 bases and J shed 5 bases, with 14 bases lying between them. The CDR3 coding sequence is TGTGCCACCAGTGACTCCCTTTACTCGGATCAGCCCCAGCATTTT. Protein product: CATSDSLYSDQPQHF.